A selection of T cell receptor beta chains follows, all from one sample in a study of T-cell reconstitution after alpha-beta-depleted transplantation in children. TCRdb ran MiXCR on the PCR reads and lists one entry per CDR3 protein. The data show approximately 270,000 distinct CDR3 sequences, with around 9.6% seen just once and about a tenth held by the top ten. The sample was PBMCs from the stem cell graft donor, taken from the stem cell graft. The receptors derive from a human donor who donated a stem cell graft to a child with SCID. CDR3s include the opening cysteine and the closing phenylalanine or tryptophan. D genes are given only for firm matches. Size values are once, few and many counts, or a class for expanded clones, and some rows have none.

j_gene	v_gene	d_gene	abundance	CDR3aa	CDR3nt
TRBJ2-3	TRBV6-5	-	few	CASRYIDTQYF	TGTGCCAGCCGATATATAGATACGCAGTATTTT
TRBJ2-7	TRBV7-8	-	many	CASSVYGPGDSYEQYF	TGTGCCAGCAGCGTATATGGTCCAGGGGACTCCTACGAGCAGTACTTC
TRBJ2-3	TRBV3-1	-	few	CASSQDATSTDTQYF	TGTGCCAGCAGCCAAGACGCCACTAGCACAGATACGCAGTATTTT
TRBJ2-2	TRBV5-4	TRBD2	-	CATHQTSGGSTGELFF	TGTGCCACCCATCAGACCTCTGGCGGGAGCACCGGGGAGCTGTTTTTT
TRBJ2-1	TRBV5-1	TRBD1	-	CASSLGDRGLSEQFF	TGCGCCAGCAGCTTGGGGGACAGGGGGCTAAGTGAGCAGTTCTTC
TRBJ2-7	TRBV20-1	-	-	CSAREPSAYEQYF	TGCAGTGCTAGAGAACCGAGCGCCTACGAGCAGTACTTC
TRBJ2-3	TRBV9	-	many	CASSPQSTDTQYF	TGTGCCAGCAGCCCTCAGAGTACAGATACGCAGTATTTT
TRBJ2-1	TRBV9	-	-	CASSVPPRVREDEQFF	TGTGCCAGCAGCGTACCTCCCCGCGTTCGTGAGGATGAGCAGTTCTTC
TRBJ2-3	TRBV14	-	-	CASSQAPAPARTDTQYF	TGTGCCAGCAGCCAAGCCCCAGCCCCAGCTCGGACAGATACGCAGTATTTT
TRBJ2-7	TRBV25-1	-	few	CASSRSSSREQYF	TGTGCCAGCAGCCGCTCAAGCTCTCGCGAGCAGTACTTC
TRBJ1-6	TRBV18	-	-	CASSLSRTNSPLHF	TGTGCCAGCTCGCTTTCGCGTACGAATTCACCCCTCCACTTT
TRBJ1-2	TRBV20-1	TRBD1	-	CSAKNPGQAEDGYTF	TGCAGTGCTAAAAATCCGGGACAGGCGGAAGATGGCTACACCTTC
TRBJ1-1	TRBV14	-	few	CASSQDNVWIGTEAFF	TGTGCCAGCAGCCAAGACAACGTTTGGATCGGCACTGAAGCTTTCTTT
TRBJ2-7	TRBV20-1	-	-	CSAPGGRDSSYEQYF	TGCAGTGCCCCCGGGGGCAGAGATTCCTCCTACGAGCAGTACTTC
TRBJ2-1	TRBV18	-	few	CASSPQLRGEQFF	TGTGCCAGCTCACCACAGTTGAGGGGTGAGCAGTTCTTC
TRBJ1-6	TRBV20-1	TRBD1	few	CSARDPGQGSQNSPLHF	TGCAGTGCTAGAGACCCGGGACAGGGTTCCCAAAATTCACCCCTCCACTTT
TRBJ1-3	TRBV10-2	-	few	CASSESFGGSGNTIYF	TGCGCCAGCAGTGAATCTTTTGGGGGCTCTGGAAACACCATATATTTT